This entry is about one TCR beta chain. Authors' data handling: Estimated nucleated cell counts came from reference gene primer amplification. Clones were sequenced by immunoSEQ multiplex PCR, and TCRdb holds only the in-frame ones, with some missing. V and J calls and clone size come straight from that table; D and trimming were deduced from the DNA. The data show 130,000 or so clones, with roughly 90% seen just once and less than 8% held by the top ten. This specimen comes from a study of blood T cell repertoires in COVID-19. Study summary: Samples representing acute and convalescent COVID-19 were sourced from the United States, Italy and Spain.

The germline V gene encodes CDR1 LNHNV and CDR2 YYDKDF (reference sequence). CDR3 length: 17 residues. Between the trimmed V and J ends, which lost 1 base and 0 bases, there was a span of 10 bases. This rearrangement joins TRBV15 to TRBJ2-6; D gene uncertain. This sequence originates from a man in his fifties or sixties with acute or convalescent COVID-19. Sample: peripheral blood. DNA for the CDR3: TGTGCCACCAGCAGAGTCGCCTCTAGCTCTGGGGCCAACGTCCTGACTTTC. Its protein product is CATSRVASSSGANVLTF.